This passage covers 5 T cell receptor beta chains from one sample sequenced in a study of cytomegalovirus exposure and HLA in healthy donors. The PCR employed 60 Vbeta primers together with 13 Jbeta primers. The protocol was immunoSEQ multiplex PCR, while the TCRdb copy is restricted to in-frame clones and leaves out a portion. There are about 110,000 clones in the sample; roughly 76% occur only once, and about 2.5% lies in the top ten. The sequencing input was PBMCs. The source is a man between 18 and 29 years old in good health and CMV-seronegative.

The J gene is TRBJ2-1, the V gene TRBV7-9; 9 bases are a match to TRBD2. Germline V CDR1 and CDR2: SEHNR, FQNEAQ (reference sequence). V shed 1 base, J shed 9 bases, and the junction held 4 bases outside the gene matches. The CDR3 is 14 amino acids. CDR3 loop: CASSLGGGGAEQFF. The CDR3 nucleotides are TGTGCCAGCAGCTTAGGTGGCGGGGGGGCTGAGCAGTTCTTC. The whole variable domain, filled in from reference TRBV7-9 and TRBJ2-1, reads DTGVSQNPRHKITKRGQNVTFRCDPISEHNRLYWYRQTLGQGPEFLTYFQNEAQLEKSRLLSDRFSAERPKGSFSTLEIQRTEQGDSAMYLCASSLGGGGAEQFFGPGTRLTVL.

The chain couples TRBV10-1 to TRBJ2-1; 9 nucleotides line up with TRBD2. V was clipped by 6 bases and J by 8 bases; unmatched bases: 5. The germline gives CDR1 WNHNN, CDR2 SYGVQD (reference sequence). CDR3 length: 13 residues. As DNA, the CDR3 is TGCGCCAGCAGCCCGGGACTAGCTTATGAGCAGTTCTTC. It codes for CASSPGLAYEQFF.

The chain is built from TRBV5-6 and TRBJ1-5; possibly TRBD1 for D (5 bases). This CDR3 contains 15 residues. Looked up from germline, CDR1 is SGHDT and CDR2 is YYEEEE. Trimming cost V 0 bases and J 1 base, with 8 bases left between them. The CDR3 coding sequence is TGTGCCAGCAGCTTGGACGGGGGGAGCAATCAGCCCCAGCATTTT. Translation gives CASSLDGGSNQPQHF.

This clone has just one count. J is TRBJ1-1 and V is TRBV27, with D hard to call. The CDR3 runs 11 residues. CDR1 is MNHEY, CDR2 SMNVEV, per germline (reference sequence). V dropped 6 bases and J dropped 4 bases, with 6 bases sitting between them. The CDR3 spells CASSSFTEAFF. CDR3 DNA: TGTGCCAGCAGCTCCTTCACTGAAGCTTTCTTT.

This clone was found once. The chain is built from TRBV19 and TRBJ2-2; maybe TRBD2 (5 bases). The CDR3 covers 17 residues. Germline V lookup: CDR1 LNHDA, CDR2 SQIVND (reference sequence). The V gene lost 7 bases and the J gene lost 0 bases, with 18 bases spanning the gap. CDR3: CASTFGLNPPNTGELFF. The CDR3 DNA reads TGTGCCAGTACCTTCGGACTCAACCCCCCGAACACCGGGGAGCTGTTTTTT.